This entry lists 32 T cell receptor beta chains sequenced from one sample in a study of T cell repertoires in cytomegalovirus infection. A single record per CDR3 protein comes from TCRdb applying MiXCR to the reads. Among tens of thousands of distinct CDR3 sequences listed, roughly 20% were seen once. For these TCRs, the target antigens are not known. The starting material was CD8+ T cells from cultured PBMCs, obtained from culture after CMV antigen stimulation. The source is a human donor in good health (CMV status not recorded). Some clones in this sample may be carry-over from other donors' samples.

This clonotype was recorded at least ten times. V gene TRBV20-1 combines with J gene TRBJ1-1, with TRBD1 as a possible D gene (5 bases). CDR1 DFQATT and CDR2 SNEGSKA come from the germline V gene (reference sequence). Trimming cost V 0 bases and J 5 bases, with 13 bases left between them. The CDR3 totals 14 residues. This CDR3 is CSARDPNRLTEAFF. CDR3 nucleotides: TGCAGTGCTAGAGATCCAAACAGGCTAACTGAAGCTTTCTTT.

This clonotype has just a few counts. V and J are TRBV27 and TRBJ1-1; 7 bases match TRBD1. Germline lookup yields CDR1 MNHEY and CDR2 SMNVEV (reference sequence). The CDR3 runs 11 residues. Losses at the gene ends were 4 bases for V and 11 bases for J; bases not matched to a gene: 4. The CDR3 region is CASSSKGAAFF. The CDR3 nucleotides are TGTGCCAGCAGTTCGAAGGGGGCGGCTTTCTTT.

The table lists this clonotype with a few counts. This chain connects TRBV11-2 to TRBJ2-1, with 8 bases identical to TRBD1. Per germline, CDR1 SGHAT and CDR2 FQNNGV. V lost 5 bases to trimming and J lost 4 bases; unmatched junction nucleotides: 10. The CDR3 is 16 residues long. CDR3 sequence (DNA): TGTGCCAGCAGCATACCGACAGGGGCTCCGTACAATGAGCAGTTCTTC. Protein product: CASSIPTGAPYNEQFF.

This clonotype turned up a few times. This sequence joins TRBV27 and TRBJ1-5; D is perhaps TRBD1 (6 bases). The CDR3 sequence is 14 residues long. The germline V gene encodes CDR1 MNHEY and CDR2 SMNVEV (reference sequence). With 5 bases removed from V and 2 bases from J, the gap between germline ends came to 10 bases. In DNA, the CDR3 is TGTGCCAGCAGTCCGGGACATGGCAATCAGCCCCAGCATTTT. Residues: CASSPGHGNQPQHF.

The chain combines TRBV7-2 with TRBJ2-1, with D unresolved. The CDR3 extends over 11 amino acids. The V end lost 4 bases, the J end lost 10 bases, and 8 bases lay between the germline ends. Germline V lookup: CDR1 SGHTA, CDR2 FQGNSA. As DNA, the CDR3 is TGTGCCAGCAGCTCCCCTATGGAGCAGTTCTTC. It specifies CASSSPMEQFF.

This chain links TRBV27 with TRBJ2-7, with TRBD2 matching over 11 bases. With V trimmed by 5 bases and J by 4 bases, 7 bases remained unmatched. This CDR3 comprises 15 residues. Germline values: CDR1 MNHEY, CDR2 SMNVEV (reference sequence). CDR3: CASSPIAGGRYEQYF. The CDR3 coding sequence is TGTGCCAGCAGTCCAATAGCGGGGGGGAGATACGAGCAGTACTTC.

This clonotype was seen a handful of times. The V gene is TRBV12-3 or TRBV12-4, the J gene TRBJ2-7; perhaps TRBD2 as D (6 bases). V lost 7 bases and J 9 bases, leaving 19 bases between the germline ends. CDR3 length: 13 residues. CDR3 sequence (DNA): TGTGCCAGCACCGGGAGTATGGGCCGGGGGCAGTACTTC. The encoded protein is CASTGSMGRGQYF.

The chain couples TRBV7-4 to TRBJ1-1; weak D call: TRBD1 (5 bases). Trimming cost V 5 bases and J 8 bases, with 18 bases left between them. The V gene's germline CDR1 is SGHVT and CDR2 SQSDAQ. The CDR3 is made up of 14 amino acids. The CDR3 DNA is TGTGCCAGCAGCCCTTCCGGGGCCCACTGGGAAGCTTTCTTT. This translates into CASSPSGAHWEAFF. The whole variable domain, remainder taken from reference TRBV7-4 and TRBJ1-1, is GAGVSQSPRYKVAKRGRDVALRCDSISGHVTLYWYRQTLGQGSEVLTYSQSDAQRDKSGRPSGRFSAERPERSVSTLKIQRTEQGDSAVYLCASSPSGAHWEAFFGQGTRLTVV.

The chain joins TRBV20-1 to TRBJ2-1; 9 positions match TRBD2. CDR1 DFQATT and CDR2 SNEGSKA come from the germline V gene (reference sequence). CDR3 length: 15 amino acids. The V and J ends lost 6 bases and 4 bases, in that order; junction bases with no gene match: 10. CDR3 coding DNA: TGCAGTGCACCTCTAGGAGCGGGGGGTTACAATGAGCAGTTCTTC. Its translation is CSAPLGAGGYNEQFF.

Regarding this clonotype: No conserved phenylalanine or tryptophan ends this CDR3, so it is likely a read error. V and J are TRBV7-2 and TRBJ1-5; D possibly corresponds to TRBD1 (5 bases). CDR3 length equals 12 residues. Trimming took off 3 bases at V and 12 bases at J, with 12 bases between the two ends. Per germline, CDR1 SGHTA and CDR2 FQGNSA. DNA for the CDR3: TGTGCCAGCAGCTTGGGGCCGGGACTCCAGCATCTT. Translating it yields CASSLGPGLQHL.

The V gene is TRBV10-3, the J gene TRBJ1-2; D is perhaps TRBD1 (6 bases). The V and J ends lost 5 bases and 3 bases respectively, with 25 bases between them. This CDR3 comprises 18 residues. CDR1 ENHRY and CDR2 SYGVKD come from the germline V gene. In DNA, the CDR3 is TGTGCCATCAGTCTAAAGCCCGGGACACCTACAAGGGACTATGGCTACACCTTC. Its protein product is CAISLKPGTPTRDYGYTF.

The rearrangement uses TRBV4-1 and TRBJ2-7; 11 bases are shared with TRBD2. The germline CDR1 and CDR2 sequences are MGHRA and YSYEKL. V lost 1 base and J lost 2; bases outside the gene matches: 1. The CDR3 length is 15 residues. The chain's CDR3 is CASSQVTSGAYEQYF. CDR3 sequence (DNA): TGCGCCAGCAGCCAAGTGACTAGCGGGGCCTACGAGCAGTACTTC.

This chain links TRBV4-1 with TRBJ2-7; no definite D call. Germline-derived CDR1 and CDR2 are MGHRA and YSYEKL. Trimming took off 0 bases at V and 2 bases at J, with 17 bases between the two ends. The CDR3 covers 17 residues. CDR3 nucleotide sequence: TGCGCCAGCAGCCAAGATCTTAAGGCCATAGCTACCTACGAGCAGTACTTC. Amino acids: CASSQDLKAIATYEQYF.

This chain's CDR3 is CASSLSVGGPDTQYF. Written as DNA, the CDR3 is TGCGCCAGCAGCCTGAGTGTGGGGGGGCCAGATACGCAGTATTTT. The rearrangement joins TRBV5-1 to TRBJ2-3, with D perhaps matching TRBD2 (7 bases). Germline V gene data show CDR1 as SGHRS and CDR2 as YFSETQ. The CDR3 totals 15 residues. Trimming took 4 bases from V and 4 from J, leaving 16 bases between them.

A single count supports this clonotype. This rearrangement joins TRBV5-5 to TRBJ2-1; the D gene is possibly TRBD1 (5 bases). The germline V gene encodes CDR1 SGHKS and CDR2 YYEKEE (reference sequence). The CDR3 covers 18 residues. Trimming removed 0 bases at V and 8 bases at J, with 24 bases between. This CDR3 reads CASSLDVLLTRGLDEQFF. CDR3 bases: TGTGCCAGCAGCTTGGACGTTCTCCTAACAAGGGGTCTCGATGAGCAGTTCTTC.

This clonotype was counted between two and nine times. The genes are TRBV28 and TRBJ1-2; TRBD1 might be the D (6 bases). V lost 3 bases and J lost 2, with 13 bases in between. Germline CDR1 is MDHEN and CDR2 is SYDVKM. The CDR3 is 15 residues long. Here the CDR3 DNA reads TGTGCCAGCAGTTTTGCCCCGGGGACAAACTATGGCTACACCTTC. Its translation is CASSFAPGTNYGYTF.

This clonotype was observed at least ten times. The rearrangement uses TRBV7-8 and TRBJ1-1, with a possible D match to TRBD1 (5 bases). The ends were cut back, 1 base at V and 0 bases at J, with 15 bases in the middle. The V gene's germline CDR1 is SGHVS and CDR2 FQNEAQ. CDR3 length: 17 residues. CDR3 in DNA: TGTGCCAGCAGCTTAGTCCGGGGGGGGAAGATGAACACTGAAGCTTTCTTT. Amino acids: CASSLVRGGKMNTEAFF.

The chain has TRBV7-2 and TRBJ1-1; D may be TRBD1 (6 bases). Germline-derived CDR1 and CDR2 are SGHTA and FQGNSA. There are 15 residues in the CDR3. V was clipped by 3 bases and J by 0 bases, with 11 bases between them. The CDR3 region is CASSLRGALNTEAFF. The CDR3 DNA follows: TGTGCCAGCAGCTTGCGGGGGGCCTTGAACACTGAAGCTTTCTTT.

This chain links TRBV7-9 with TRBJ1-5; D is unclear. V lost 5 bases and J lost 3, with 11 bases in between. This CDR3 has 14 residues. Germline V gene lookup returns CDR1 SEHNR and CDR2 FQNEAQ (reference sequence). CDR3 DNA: TGTGCCAGCAGCCCCGGAGGGTACAATCAGCCCCAGCATTTT. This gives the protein CASSPGGYNQPQHF.

CDR3 nucleotide sequence: TGTGCCAGCAGTTACGGTACAGGGATGATGAGTGGTGAAGCTTTCTTT. It yields the protein CASSYGTGMMSGEAFF. This sequence joins TRBV6-2 or TRBV6-3 and TRBJ1-1; perhaps TRBD1 as D (6 bases). Trimming removed 2 bases at V and 7 bases at J, with 20 bases between. This CDR3 has 16 residues. Per germline, CDR1 MNHEY and CDR2 SVGEGT.

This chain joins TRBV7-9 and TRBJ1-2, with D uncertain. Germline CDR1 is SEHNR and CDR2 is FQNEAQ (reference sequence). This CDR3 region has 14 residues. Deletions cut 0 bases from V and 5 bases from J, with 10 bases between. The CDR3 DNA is TGTGCCAGCAGCTTAGCACCCCTGATTTATGGCTACACCTTC. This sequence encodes CASSLAPLIYGYTF.

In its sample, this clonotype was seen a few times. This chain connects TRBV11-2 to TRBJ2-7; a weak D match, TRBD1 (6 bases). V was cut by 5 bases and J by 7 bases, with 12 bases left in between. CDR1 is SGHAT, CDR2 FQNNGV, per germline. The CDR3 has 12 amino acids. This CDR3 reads CASSPTGREQYF. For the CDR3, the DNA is TGTGCCAGCAGCCCCACAGGGCGTGAGCAGTACTTC.

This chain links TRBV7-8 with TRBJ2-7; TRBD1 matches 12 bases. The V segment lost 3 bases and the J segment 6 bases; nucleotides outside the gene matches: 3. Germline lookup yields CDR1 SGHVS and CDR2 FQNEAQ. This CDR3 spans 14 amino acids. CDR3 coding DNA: TGTGCCAGCAGCTTGGGACAGGGGGCTCTCGAGCAGTACTTC. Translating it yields CASSLGQGALEQYF.

Here the CDR3 DNA reads TGTGCCAGCAGCTCGGGACCTACCAGCAGCAATCAGCCCCAGCATTTT. Translated: CASSSGPTSSNQPQHF. The chain uses TRBV7-6 and TRBJ1-5; a possible D gene is TRBD1 (5 bases). Trimming removed 4 bases from V and 1 base from J, with 14 bases in between. Germline V lookup: CDR1 SGHVS, CDR2 FNYEAQ. CDR3 size: 16 residues.

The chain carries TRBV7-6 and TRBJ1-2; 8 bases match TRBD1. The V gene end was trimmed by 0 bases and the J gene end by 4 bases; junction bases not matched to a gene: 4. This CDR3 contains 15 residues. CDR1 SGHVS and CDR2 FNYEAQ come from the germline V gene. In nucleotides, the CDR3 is TGTGCCAGCAGCTTAGCGGGGACAGGCCCCTATGGCTACACCTTC. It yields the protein CASSLAGTGPYGYTF.

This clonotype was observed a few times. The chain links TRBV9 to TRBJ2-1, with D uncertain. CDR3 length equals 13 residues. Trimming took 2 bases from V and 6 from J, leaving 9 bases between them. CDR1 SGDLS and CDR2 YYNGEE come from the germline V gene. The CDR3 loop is CASSVEVANEQFF. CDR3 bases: TGTGCCAGCAGCGTTGAGGTAGCCAATGAGCAGTTCTTC.

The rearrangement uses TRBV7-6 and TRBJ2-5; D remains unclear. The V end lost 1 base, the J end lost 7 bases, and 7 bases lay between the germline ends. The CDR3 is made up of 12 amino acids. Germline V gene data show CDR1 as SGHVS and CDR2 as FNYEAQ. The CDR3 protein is CASSLGDGTQYF. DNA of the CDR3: TGTGCCAGCAGCTTAGGGGATGGGACCCAGTACTTC. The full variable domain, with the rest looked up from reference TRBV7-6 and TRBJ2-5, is GAGVSQSPRYKVTKRGQDVALRCDPISGHVSLYWYRQALGQGPEFLTYFNYEAQQDKSGLPNDRFSAERPEGSISTLTIQRTEQRDSAMYRCASSLGDGTQYFGPGTRLLVL.

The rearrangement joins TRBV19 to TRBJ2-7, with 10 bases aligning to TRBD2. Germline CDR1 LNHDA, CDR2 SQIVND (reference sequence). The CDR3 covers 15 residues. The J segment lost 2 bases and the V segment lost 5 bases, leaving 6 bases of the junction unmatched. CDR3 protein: CASSSVSGGPYEQYF. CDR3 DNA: TGTGCCAGTAGTTCCGTTAGCGGGGGGCCCTACGAGCAGTACTTC.

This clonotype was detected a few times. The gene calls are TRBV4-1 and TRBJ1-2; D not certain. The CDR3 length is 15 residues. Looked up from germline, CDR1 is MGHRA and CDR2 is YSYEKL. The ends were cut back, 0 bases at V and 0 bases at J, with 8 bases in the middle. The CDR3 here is CASSQDAGSNYGYTF. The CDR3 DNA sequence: TGCGCCAGCAGCCAAGACGCGGGCTCTAACTATGGCTACACCTTC.

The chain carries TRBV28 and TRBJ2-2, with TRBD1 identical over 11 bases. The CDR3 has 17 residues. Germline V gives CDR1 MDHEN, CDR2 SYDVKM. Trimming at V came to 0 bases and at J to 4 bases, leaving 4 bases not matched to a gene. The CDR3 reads CASSLWGQGGSTGELFF. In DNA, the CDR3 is TGTGCCAGCAGTTTATGGGGACAGGGGGGAAGCACCGGGGAGCTGTTTTTT. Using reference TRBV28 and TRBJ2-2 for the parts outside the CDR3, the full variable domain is DVKVTQSSRYLVKRTGEKVFLECVQDMDHENMFWYRQDPGLGLRLIYFSYDVKMKEKGDIPEGYSVSREKKERFSLILESASTNQTSMYLCASSLWGQGGSTGELFFGEGSRLTVL.

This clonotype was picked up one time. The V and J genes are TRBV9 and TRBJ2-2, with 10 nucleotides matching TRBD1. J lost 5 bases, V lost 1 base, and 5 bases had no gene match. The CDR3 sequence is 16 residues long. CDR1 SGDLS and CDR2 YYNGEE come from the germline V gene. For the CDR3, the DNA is TGTGCCAGCAGCGTATATCCGGGACAGGGGACCGGGGAGCTGTTTTTT. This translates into CASSVYPGQGTGELFF. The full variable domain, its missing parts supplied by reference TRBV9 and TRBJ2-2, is DSGVTQTPKHLITATGQRVTLRCSPRSGDLSVYWYQQSLDQGLQFLIQYYNGEERAKGNILERFSAQQFPDLHSELNLSSLELGDSALYFCASSVYPGQGTGELFFGEGSRLTVL.

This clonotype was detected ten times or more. The CDR3 coding sequence is TGTGCCAGCAGCTTAGGGACAGGGGGCCCCTATGGCTACACCTTC. Its translation is CASSLGTGGPYGYTF. The chain recombines TRBV7-8 with TRBJ1-2; 11 nucleotides match TRBD1. This CDR3 contains 15 residues. V shed 1 base and J 4 bases; nucleotides not matched to a gene: 2. From germline, CDR1 is SGHVS and CDR2 FQNEAQ. Variable domain in full (rest from reference TRBV7-8 and TRBJ1-2): GAGVSQSPRYKVAKRGQDVALRCDPISGHVSLFWYQQALGQGPEFLTYFQNEAQLDKSGLPSDRFFAERPEGSVSTLKIQRTQQEDSAVYLCASSLGTGGPYGYTFGSGTRLTVV.